This TCR beta chain was documented in a study of T cell responses to AZD1222 COVID-19 vaccine. Notes on the study in general: Donors were mostly white British, more females; clonal diversity possibly underestimated.

This clone was seen only a few times. Its target is not known. Libraries were prepared by immunoSEQ multiplex PCR; TCRdb keeps only in-frame clonotypes and omits some of them. The top ten hold approximately 4.8% of the sample, which has 150,000 to 200,000 clones, approximately 94% seen once. CDR3 length: 16 amino acids. With 5 bases removed from V and 4 bases from J, the gap between germline ends came to 18 bases. Germline CDR1 KGHSH, CDR2 LQKENI. The clonotype originates from an adult who received the AZD1222 COVID-19 vaccine. This chain connects TRBV18 to TRBJ1-3; D uncertain. Sequences were derived from peripheral blood, sampled 28 days after the second AZD1222 dose. In nucleotides, the CDR3 is TGTGCCAGCTCATTGCGGGAACAATCTCACGGAAACACCATATATTTT. Its translation: CASSLREQSHGNTIYF.